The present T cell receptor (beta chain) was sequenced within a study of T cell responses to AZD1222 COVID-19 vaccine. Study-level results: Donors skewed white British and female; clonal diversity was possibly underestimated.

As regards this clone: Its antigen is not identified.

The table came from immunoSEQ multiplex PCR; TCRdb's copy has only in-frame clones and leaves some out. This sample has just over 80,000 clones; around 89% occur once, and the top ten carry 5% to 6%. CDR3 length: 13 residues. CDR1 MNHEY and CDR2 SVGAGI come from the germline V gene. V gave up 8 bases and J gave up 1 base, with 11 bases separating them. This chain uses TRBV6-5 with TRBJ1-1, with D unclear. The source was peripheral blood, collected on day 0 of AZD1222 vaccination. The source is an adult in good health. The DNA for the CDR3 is TGTGCCAGCCCCAAGCGGGGGAACACTGAAGCTTTCTTT. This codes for CASPKRGNTEAFF.